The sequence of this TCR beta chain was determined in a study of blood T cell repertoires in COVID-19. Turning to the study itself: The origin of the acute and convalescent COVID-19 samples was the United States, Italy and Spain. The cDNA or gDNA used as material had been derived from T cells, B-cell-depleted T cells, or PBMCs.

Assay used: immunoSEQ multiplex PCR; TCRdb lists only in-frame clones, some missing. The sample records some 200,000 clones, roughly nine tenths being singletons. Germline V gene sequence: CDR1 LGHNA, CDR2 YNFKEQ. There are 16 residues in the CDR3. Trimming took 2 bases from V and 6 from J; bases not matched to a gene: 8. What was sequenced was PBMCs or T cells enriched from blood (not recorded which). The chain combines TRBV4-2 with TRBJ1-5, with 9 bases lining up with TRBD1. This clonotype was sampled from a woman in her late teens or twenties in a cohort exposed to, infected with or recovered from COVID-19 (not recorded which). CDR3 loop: CASSQQQDRGGQPQHF. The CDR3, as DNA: TGTGCCAGCAGCCAACAACAGGACAGGGGAGGTCAGCCCCAGCATTTT.